These T cell receptor beta chains were read from a single sample in a study of cytomegalovirus exposure and HLA in healthy donors. TCRdb keeps only in-frame clones here, not all; method: immunoSEQ multiplex PCR. The data contain about 200,000 clones, around 73% of them seen just once; the ten biggest clones take up approximately 3.9%. The source material was PBMCs. These receptors all come from a male donor in good health and CMV-seronegative. The CDR3 runs from the conserved cysteine through the conserved F or W. A D gene is named only where the DNA matches it firmly. Part of the rows lack a size; the others show once, few, many or a class for expanded clones.

J | size | V | D | DNA | CDR3
TRBJ2-7 | . | TRBV28 | TRBD1 | TGTGCCAGCAGTTCCCCGACAGGGGCGTCCTACGAGCAGTACTTC | CASSSPTGASYEQYF
TRBJ1-6 | . | TRBV5-4 | TRBD1 | TGTGCCAGCAGCGCAACAGGGGGTGACTCACCCCTCCACTTT | CASSATGGDSPLHF
TRBJ2-2 | . | TRBV4-1 | TRBD2 | TGCGCCAGCAGCCGCCAGGGTGGGGGGGCCGGGGAGCTGTTTTTT | CASSRQGGGAGELFF
TRBJ1-6 | . | TRBV5-1 | . | TGCGCCAGCAGCGAGAGTCTTGGCTATAATTCACCCCTCCACTTT | CASSESLGYNSPLHF
TRBJ1-1 | . | TRBV29-1 | . | TGCAGCGTCACAGGGAACACTGAAGCTTTCTTT | CSVTGNTEAFF
TRBJ2-5 | . | TRBV30 | . | TGTGCCTGGACAGCGGGCCAAGAGACCCAGTACTTC | CAWTAGQETQYF
TRBJ2-1 | . | TRBV9 | TRBD2 | TGTGCCAGCAGCGCCCATGGAGCGGGAGGAGGAGGTGAGCAGTTCTTC | CASSAHGAGGGGEQFF
TRBJ2-5 | . | TRBV13 | TRBD2 | TGTGCCAGCAGCTTGGGACTAGCGGGAGGGGCAGGTGAGACCCAGTACTTC | CASSLGLAGGAGETQYF
TRBJ2-1 | . | TRBV4-2 | TRBD2 | TGTGCCAGCAGCCAAGATCTGAGCGGGGGGGAAGAGAATGAGCAGTTCTTC | CASSQDLSGGEENEQFF
TRBJ2-1 | . | TRBV5-4 | TRBD2 | TGTGCCAGCAGCTTAGACGGACTAGCGGGAGCCTACAATGAGCAGTTCTTC | CASSLDGLAGAYNEQFF
TRBJ2-7 | . | TRBV5-6 | . | TGTGCCAGCTTCTCCTCCCGGGGATGGTCCTACGAGCAGTACTTC | CASFSSRGWSYEQYF
TRBJ1-2 | few | TRBV5-1 | TRBD1 | TGCGCCAGCAGCTTGTGGGACAGGGGAGATGGCTACACCTTC | CASSLWDRGDGYTF
TRBJ1-2 | once | TRBV18 | TRBD1 | TGTGCCAGCTCACGAGACAGGGATGGCTACACCTTC | CASSRDRDGYTF
TRBJ1-4 | . | TRBV7-9 | . | TGTGCCAGCAGCTTAGATGCGGATGAAAAACTGTTTTTT | CASSLDADEKLFF
TRBJ2-1 | once | TRBV30 | TRBD1 | TGTGCCCTGGACCCGGGACAGTGGACCAATGAGCAGTTCTTC | CALDPGQWTNEQFF
TRBJ2-2 | . | TRBV19 | TRBD2 | TGTGCCAGTAGTGAACATAGCGGGAGCTCCGGGGAGCTGTTTTTT | CASSEHSGSSGELFF
TRBJ2-5 | . | TRBV6-6 | TRBD2 | TGTGCCAGCAGTAAAACTAGCGGGGTCTTCCAAGAGACCCAGTACTTC | CASSKTSGVFQETQYF
TRBJ1-1 | . | TRBV29-1 | . | TGCAGCTCCAAACGGACACCAAACACTGAAGCTTTCTTT | CSSKRTPNTEAFF
TRBJ1-6 | . | TRBV9 | TRBD1 | TGTGCCAGCAGCGTAGAGGACAGGGGATCGTCACCCCTCCACTTT | CASSVEDRGSSPLHF
TRBJ1-2 | . | TRBV9 | TRBD1 | TGTGCCAGCAGCGCCTCTACAACAGGGGGCCGGGGCTACACCTTC | CASSASTTGGRGYTF
TRBJ1-1 | . | TRBV15 | TRBD1 | TGTGCCACCAGCCGCAAGACAGGGCAGACTGAAGCTTTCTTT | CATSRKTGQTEAFF
TRBJ2-7 | . | TRBV10-2 | . | TGCGCCAGCAATTATTTGGGGGCGCCCTACGAGCAGTACTTC | CASNYLGAPYEQYF
TRBJ2-5 | . | TRBV7-6 | TRBD1 | TGTGCCAGCAGCTTACAGGGGGCAATGGAAGAGACCCAGTACTTC | CASSLQGAMEETQYF
TRBJ1-3 | . | TRBV6-6 | TRBD1 | TGTGCCAGCAGTTACTCGGACAGGGACGGAAACACCATATATTTT | CASSYSDRDGNTIYF
TRBJ2-7 | . | TRBV19 | TRBD2 | TGTGCCAGTAGTTTCCGACTAGCGGGAGAGAGCTACGAGCAGTACTTC | CASSFRLAGESYEQYF
TRBJ2-7 | . | TRBV11-2 | TRBD1 | TGTGCCAGCAGGCCCACAGGGGGCGAAAAAAACGAGCAGTACTTC | CASRPTGGEKNEQYF
TRBJ2-4 | . | TRBV11-2 | TRBD2 | TGTGCCAGCAGCTTGGGACTAGGAGTAAACATTCAGTACTTC | CASSLGLGVNIQYF
TRBJ2-7 | . | TRBV19 | TRBD1 | TGTGCCAGTAGTCAAACCGGGACAGGGTCCCACGAGCAGTACTTC | CASSQTGTGSHEQYF
TRBJ2-1 | . | TRBV5-1 | . | TGCGCCAGCAGCTTGGCCGGTCCTTCCTACAATGAGCAGTTCTTC | CASSLAGPSYNEQFF
TRBJ2-7 | . | TRBV5-1 | . | TGCGCCAGCAGCTTGACCCCCTCCGCCCCACAGGGATACGAGCAGTACTTC | CASSLTPSAPQGYEQYF
TRBJ2-1 | once | TRBV6-1 | TRBD2 | TGTGCCAGCAGCTTAACTAGCGTTTACAATGAGCAGTTCTTC | CASSLTSVYNEQFF
TRBJ2-3 | . | TRBV19 | TRBD2 | TGTGCCAGTAAGACTAGCGGGAGGGGGACGAGAGATACGCAGTATTTT | CASKTSGRGTRDTQYF
TRBJ2-3 | . | TRBV19 | . | TGTGCCAGTAGTATTACAGGGATTGGAGATACGCAGTATTTT | CASSITGIGDTQYF
TRBJ2-2 | . | TRBV19 | TRBD2 | TGTGCCAGTAGTACTACTAGCGGGACCGGGGAGCTGTTTTTT | CASSTTSGTGELFF
TRBJ2-3 | . | TRBV11-2 | TRBD2 | TGTGCCAGCAGCTTAGCCAGGGAGGGTACGCAGTATTTT | CASSLAREGTQYF
TRBJ1-2 | . | TRBV19 | . | TGTGCCAGTAAGAGCTCTGGCTACACCTTC | CASKSSGYTF
TRBJ2-5 | . | TRBV18 | . | TGTGCCAGCTCACCTTCGGTTGAAGAGACCCAGTACTTC | CASSPSVEETQYF
TRBJ2-5 | . | TRBV9 | TRBD2 | TGTGCCAGCAGCGTAGAGCCTAGCGGGCACCAAGAGACCCAGTACTTC | CASSVEPSGHQETQYF
TRBJ2-2 | . | TRBV28 | TRBD2 | TGTGCCACTTCGATTTCCCGGACTAGCGGGACAACCGGGGAGCTGTTTTTT | CATSISRTSGTTGELFF
TRBJ2-1 | . | TRBV28 | . | TGTGCCAGCAGTCTACCGTATGAGCAGTTCTTC | CASSLPYEQFF
TRBJ2-1 | . | TRBV7-2 | TRBD1 | TGTGCCAGCAGCCCCCGGACAGGGGCCTTTTATGAGCAGTTCTTC | CASSPRTGAFYEQFF
TRBJ2-3 | . | TRBV5-1 | . | TGCGCCAGCAGCTCCACCCCCCGAGGGAGCACTAGCACAGATACGCAGTATTTT | CASSSTPRGSTSTDTQYF
TRBJ1-1 | once | TRBV7-3 | TRBD1 | TGTGCCAGCAGTCCAGGGGGCGCAGGCACTGAAGCTTTCTTT | CASSPGGAGTEAFF